This T cell receptor beta chain appears in the sequencing data of a study of blood T cell repertoires in COVID-19. Overall study context: Acute and convalescent COVID-19 samples came from the United States, Italy and Spain. The cDNA or gDNA used as material had been derived from T cells, B-cell-depleted T cells, or PBMCs.

Looked up from germline, CDR1 is LNHDA and CDR2 is SQIVND (reference sequence). CDR3 size: 15 residues. V shed 2 bases and J 11 bases; nucleotides not matched to a gene: 8. In the original processing: How many nucleated cells were present was estimated from reference gene primer amplification. The method was immunoSEQ multiplex PCR; TCRdb's version includes in-frame clones alone and lacks a portion of them. Clonal size and the V and J genes are those of that table, whereas D and trimming came from the DNA. The sample lists over 200,000 clones, roughly nine tenths occurring once. The chain uses TRBV19 and TRBJ2-4; TRBD1 agrees at 11 bases. The material sequenced was peripheral blood. The receptor was derived from a middle-aged man with active or convalescent COVID-19. CDR3 sequence reads: CASSILVGQGEVQYF. In DNA form, the CDR3 reads TGTGCCAGTAGTATATTGGTGGGACAGGGGGAGGTTCAGTACTTC.